Each of the 20 T cell receptor beta chains below was sequenced from the same sample in a study of blood T cell repertoires in COVID-19. Sequencing was performed with immunoSEQ multiplex PCR; in TCRdb, only in-frame clones are kept and a portion is missing. Counted here are 190,000 or so clones, 70% to 90% occurring once; the ten biggest clones make up about 4.5%. Sequencing was done on a sample of PBMCs or T cells enriched from blood (not recorded which). The receptors shown here come from a woman aged 25 to 39 who had been exposed to COVID-19.

This CDR3 reads CASSEGGRGEQYF. As DNA, the CDR3 is TGTGCCAGCAGTGAAGGTGGAAGGGGCGAGCAGTACTTC. V gene TRBV25-1 combines with J gene TRBJ2-7; TRBD1 might be the D (5 bases). The CDR3 length is 13 residues. Per the germline V gene, CDR1 is MGHDK and CDR2 is SYGVNS. The V end was cut by 2 bases, the J end by 6 bases, with 11 bases between.

This clone occurred a few times. This chain links TRBV24-1 with TRBJ2-2; TRBD1 aligns across 10 bases. Trimming removed 2 bases from V and 3 bases from J; junction bases left unmatched: 2. Per germline, CDR1 KGHDR and CDR2 SFDVKD. The CDR3 length is 16 residues. The chain's CDR3 is CATSDWGTGDTGELFF. The CDR3 nucleotides read TGTGCCACCAGTGATTGGGGGACAGGGGACACCGGGGAGCTGTTTTTT.

The CDR3 sequence is CASSLGQLEAFF. The DNA for the CDR3 is TGTGCCAGCAGTCTAGGACAGCTTGAAGCTTTCTTT. The V call is TRBV12-3 or TRBV12-4, the J call TRBJ1-1; D is perhaps TRBD1 (6 bases). This CDR3 comprises 12 residues. Trimming shortened V by 5 bases and J by 7 bases, and 11 bases separated the two germline ends.

About this clone itself: One end of the junction is discordant with germline, which a read error may explain. Other nucleotide sequences from this sample produce the same CDR3. The rearrangement uses TRBV2 and TRBJ1-4; D is perhaps TRBD1 (6 bases). The CDR3 runs 14 residues. Germline V lookup: CDR1 SNHLY, CDR2 FYNNEI. The CDR3 loop reads CASRQGTTNEKLFF. The CDR3 nucleotides read TGTGCCAGCAGGCAAGGGACAACCAATGAAAAACTGTTTTTT.

This chain links TRBV29-1 with TRBJ1-5; 9 bases agree with TRBD1. Germline CDR1 SQVTM, CDR2 ANQGSEA. With V trimmed by 4 bases and J by 2 bases, 12 bases remained unmatched. This CDR3 is 17 amino acids long. CDR3: CSVVAGQGKRGNQPQHF. The CDR3 region has the DNA TGCAGCGTTGTGGCTGGACAGGGGAAGCGTGGCAATCAGCCCCAGCATTTT.

The chain uses TRBV5-1 and TRBJ1-1; possibly TRBD1 for D (6 bases). V was shortened by 4 bases and J by 1 base, with 8 bases between the two germline ends. Germline lookup yields CDR1 SGHRS and CDR2 YFSETQ. The CDR3 extends over 13 amino acids. CDR3 region: CASSRDTNTEAFF. As DNA, the CDR3 is TGCGCCAGCAGCAGGGACACGAACACTGAAGCTTTCTTT. Together with reference TRBV5-1 and TRBJ1-1, the CDR3 gives the full variable domain: KAGVTQTPRYLIKTRGQQVTLSCSPISGHRSVSWYQQTPGQGLQFLFEYFSETQRNKGNFPGRFSGRQFSNSRSEMNVSTLELGDSALYLCASSRDTNTEAFFGQGTRLTVV.

CDR3 sequence (DNA): TGCGCCAGCAGCCAGACAGGGTTTGAGGACTATGGCTACACCTTC. This encodes CASSQTGFEDYGYTF. The rearrangement links TRBV5-1 to TRBJ1-2, with TRBD1 identical over 7 bases. Trimming cost V 4 bases and J 3 bases; bases outside gene matches: 9. CDR3 length equals 15 residues. CDR1 is SGHRS and CDR2 is YFSETQ in the germline V gene.

This clone appeared once. The V call is TRBV19, the J call TRBJ2-7, with a weak D call TRBD1 (6 bases). Germline loops: CDR1 LNHDA, CDR2 SQIVND (reference sequence). V was shortened by 9 bases and J by 3 bases, with 15 bases between the two germline ends. CDR3 length equals 13 residues. As DNA, the CDR3 is TGTGCCAGAGACCGGGGACACTTCTACGAGCAGTACTTC. Translated: CARDRGHFYEQYF.

V is TRBV5-1 and J is TRBJ2-7; possible D gene TRBD1, 7 bases. Germline lookup yields CDR1 SGHRS and CDR2 YFSETQ. CDR3 size: 13 residues. V was shortened by 3 bases and J by 6 bases, with 13 bases between the two germline ends. CDR3 residues: CASSSFQGGEQYF. CDR3 DNA sequence: TGCGCCAGCAGCTCATTTCAGGGGGGCGAGCAGTACTTC.

The chain carries TRBV3-1 (or the pseudogene TRBV3-2) and TRBJ1-5; a weak D match, TRBD1 (6 bases). CDR3 length: 15 residues. V gave up 1 base and J gave up 7 bases, with 14 bases separating them. Germline CDR1 LGHDT, CDR2 YNNKEL (reference sequence). In DNA form, the CDR3 reads TGTGCCAGCAGCCAAGCATCGGGGGGCGGGCAGCCCCAGCATTTT. Translated, it gives CASSQASGGGQPQHF.

J is TRBJ1-1 and V is TRBV6-6; 7 bases fit TRBD1. The ends lost 4 bases at V and 9 bases at J; junction bases unmatched: 2. CDR1 and CDR2 (germline): MNHNY, SVGAGI (reference sequence). There are 11 residues in the CDR3. The CDR3 coding sequence is TGTGCCAGCAGTTCGGGACAGAAAGCTTTCTTT. This translates into CASSSGQKAFF.

The chain joins TRBV21-1 to TRBJ2-1; the table's D gene call, TRBD2, was not cross checked with the DNA. TRBV21-1 is an annotated pseudogene. This CDR3 has 19 amino acids. CDR3 protein: CASSKARTSSGGRNNEQFF. The CDR3 DNA is TGTGCCAGCAGCAAAGCCCGGACCTCTAGCGGGGGGCGGAACAATGAGCAGTTCTTC.

The genes are TRBV12-3 or TRBV12-4 and TRBJ2-7; D may be TRBD1 (6 bases). The CDR3 is 12 residues long. V was cut by 6 bases and J by 6 bases, with 12 bases left in between. CDR3 coding DNA: TGTGCCAGCAGCCTCTCAGGGGTCGAGCAGTACTTC. Its protein is CASSLSGVEQYF.

The gene calls are TRBV19 and TRBJ1-6; D is unclear. The CDR3 runs 15 residues. Germline lookup yields CDR1 LNHDA and CDR2 SQIVND (reference sequence). V was shortened by 6 bases and J by 6 bases, with 15 bases between the two germline ends. The CDR3 is CASRLAFRANSPLHF. CDR3 nucleotides: TGTGCCAGTAGACTAGCGTTTAGGGCTAATTCACCCCTCCACTTT.

The rearrangement links TRBV24-1 to TRBJ2-5, with TRBD2 matching over 9 bases. There are 15 residues in the CDR3. CDR1 and CDR2 (germline): KGHDR, SFDVKD. Trimming took 9 bases from V and 2 from J; bases not matched to a gene: 9. CDR3 sequence: CATAEAGGIQETQYF. The DNA for the CDR3 is TGTGCCACCGCGGAAGCGGGGGGCATTCAAGAGACCCAGTACTTC.

V gene TRBV24-1 combines with J gene TRBJ2-5; TRBD1 might be the D (6 bases). Germline-derived CDR1 and CDR2 are KGHDR and SFDVKD. This CDR3 comprises 18 residues. Trimming took 4 bases from V and 0 from J, leaving 20 bases between them. The CDR3 nucleotides read TGTGCCACCAGTGACCCTCCCTTACAGGGACAAAACCAAGAGACCCAGTACTTC. Residues: CATSDPPLQGQNQETQYF.

A single count supports this clone. The chain has TRBV6-1 and TRBJ1-2, with a weak D call TRBD1 (5 bases). V was cut by 1 base and J by 5 bases, with 11 bases left in between. The CDR3 is made up of 14 amino acids. Germline CDR1 and CDR2: MNHNS and SASEGT. The CDR3: CASSEEDRPYGYTF. In DNA, the CDR3 is TGTGCCAGCAGTGAAGAAGACAGACCGTATGGCTACACCTTC.

The gene calls are TRBV7-2 and TRBJ1-3, with a possible D match to TRBD1 (6 bases). Germline V gene lookup returns CDR1 SGHTA and CDR2 FQGNSA. Trimming pared 10 bases from V and 0 bases from J, leaving 10 bases between. The CDR3 contains 13 residues. Here the CDR3 reads CATTGFSGNTIYF. CDR3 DNA sequence: TGTGCCACCACAGGGTTCTCTGGAAACACCATATATTTT.

This rearrangement joins TRBV28 to TRBJ2-3; D may be TRBD2 (5 bases). The CDR3 runs to 12 residues. The germline V gene encodes CDR1 MDHEN and CDR2 SYDVKM. V was shortened by 2 bases and J by 10 bases, with 10 bases between the two germline ends. The CDR3 DNA sequence: TGTGCCAGCAGTTTAGTTCGGGGAGCGCAGTATTTT. This codes for CASSLVRGAQYF. Supplemented by reference TRBV28 and TRBJ2-3, the full variable domain reads DVKVTQSSRYLVKRTGEKVFLECVQDMDHENMFWYRQDPGLGLRLIYFSYDVKMKEKGDIPEGYSVSREKKERFSLILESASTNQTSMYLCASSLVRGAQYFGPGTRLTVL.

This chain joins TRBV29-1 and TRBJ2-3; 10 bases line up with TRBD2. Trimming cost V 5 bases and J 0 bases; bases outside gene matches: 14. The CDR3 contains 18 residues. Germline V lookup: CDR1 SQVTM, CDR2 ANQGSEA. The CDR3 loop reads CSVQARTSGWTSTDTQYF. DNA of the CDR3: TGCAGCGTTCAAGCCAGGACTAGCGGTTGGACTAGCACAGATACGCAGTATTTT.